This TCR beta chain emerged from a study of blood T cell repertoires in COVID-19. The CDR3 sequence is 13 residues long. Trimming stripped 5 bases from V and 0 bases from J, with 5 bases between. Germline V gives CDR1 GTSNPN, CDR2 SVGIG (reference sequence). Libraries were prepared by immunoSEQ multiplex PCR; TCRdb keeps only in-frame clonotypes and omits some of them. The table records around 430,000 clones, about 87% of them present only once. This chain joins TRBV30 and TRBJ1-6; D call uncertain. The specimen was peripheral blood. This TCR came from a woman aged 50 to 65 with COVID-19, enrolled during active disease. CDR3: CAWRSSYNSPLHF. The CDR3 DNA sequence: TGTGCCTGGCGGAGCTCCTATAATTCACCCCTCCACTTT. Together with reference TRBV30 and TRBJ1-6, the CDR3 gives the full variable domain: SQTIHQWPATLVQPVGSPLSLECTVEGTSNPNLYWYRQAAGRGLQLLFYSVGIGQISSEVPQNLSASRPQDRQFILSSKKLLLSDSGFYLCAWRSSYNSPLHFGNGTRLTVT.